The source of this TCR beta chain is a study of blood T cell repertoires in COVID-19. Study-level information: COVID-19 samples collected from the United States, Italy and Spain covered acute and convalescent phases.

Under the authors' procedure: From reference gene primer amplification, estimates of nucleated cell counts were derived. TCRdb keeps only in-frame clones here, not all; method: immunoSEQ multiplex PCR. From that table come the V and J calls and clone size; the DNA was used to work out D and trimming. The sample has 45,000 to 65,000 clones, roughly 91% seen once. The junction had 5 bases not matched to a gene; V was cut back by 6 bases and J by 3 bases. The V gene's germline CDR1 is SGHRS and CDR2 YFSETQ. This CDR3 has 14 amino acids. This clone appeared a few times. The TCR originated in a man aged 50-60 years with active COVID-19. The J gene is TRBJ1-3, the V gene TRBV5-1; TRBD1 matches 8 bases. The sequenced material came from peripheral blood. For the CDR3, the DNA is TGCGCCAGCACGCCAGGGGGCAGTGGAAACACCATATATTTT. It yields the protein CASTPGGSGNTIYF.